This entry lists 4 T cell receptor beta chains sequenced from one sample in a study of blood T cells in healthy people across ages. Primed by a sample-barcoded 5' primer and a J-beta primer mix, a second PCR proceeded for roughly 6 to 12 cycles. TCRdb reprocessed the 5' RACE reads via MiXCR and lists one record per CDR3 protein. Found here are about 640,000 distinct CDR3 sequences, roughly three fifths of them singletons; the top ten hold over 30%. Sequenced sample: blood. The receptor source for this set is a man between 60 and 75 years old in good health.

The chain combines TRBV3-1 with TRBJ2-2; 10 bases align to TRBD1. The CDR3 consists of 15 residues. Per the germline V gene, CDR1 is LGHDT and CDR2 is YNNKEL (reference sequence). V shed 6 bases and J 6 bases; nucleotides not matched to a gene: 7. This CDR3 is CASRPDRGRAGELFF. The CDR3 region has the DNA TGTGCCAGCAGACCCGACAGGGGGCGCGCCGGGGAGCTGTTTTTT. Variable domain in full (rest from reference TRBV3-1 and TRBJ2-2): DTAVSQTPKYLVTQMGNDKSIKCEQNLGHDTMYWYKQDSKKFLKIMFSYNNKELIINETVPNRFSPKSPDKAHLNLHINSLELGDSAVYFCASRPDRGRAGELFFGEGSRLTVL.

The rearrangement joins TRBV5-1 to TRBJ2-2; TRBD1 aligns across 8 bases. CDR1 and CDR2 (germline): SGHRS, YFSETQ. CDR3 size: 15 residues. V lost 4 bases to trimming and J lost 1 base; unmatched junction nucleotides: 3. The CDR3 spells CASSRGQVNTGELFF. CDR3 DNA sequence: TGCGCCAGCAGCCGGGGACAGGTGAACACCGGGGAGCTGTTTTTT.

This clonotype was detected ten times or more. This sequence joins TRBV6-5 and TRBJ1-2; 11 nucleotides line up with TRBD1. V lost 2 bases to trimming and J lost 4 bases; unmatched junction nucleotides: 6. Germline lookup yields CDR1 MNHEY and CDR2 SVGAGI. This CDR3 spans 16 amino acids. CDR3 protein: CASSYGTGGPTYGYTF. The CDR3 DNA follows: TGTGCCAGCAGTTACGGGACAGGGGGACCTACCTATGGCTACACCTTC.

This chain connects TRBV18 to TRBJ2-1, with D unclear. The V end was cut by 3 bases, the J end by 0 bases, with 12 bases between. This CDR3 is built from 16 residues. Germline V CDR1 and CDR2: KGHSH, LQKENI. This CDR3 is CASSPRPSSSYNEQFF. CDR3 coding DNA: TGTGCCAGCTCACCTCGCCCAAGTAGCTCCTACAATGAGCAGTTCTTC.